This T cell receptor beta chain originates from a study of shared clonotypes between healthy human individuals. For the study at large: CD8 memory received one plate per donor, CD8 naive two, CD4 memory three and CD4 naive three.

As to this clone: Its antigen is unidentified.

Every donor, a Caucasian adult, lived in Nashville, Tennessee. A split of CD4+ cells into CD45RA+ naive and CD45RA-negative memory subsets was performed. Germline trimming cut 3 bases from V and 5 bases from J; bases unmatched to any gene: 9. The CDR3 is 15 amino acids. The germline CDR1 and CDR2 sequences are SEHNR and FQNEAQ (reference sequence). Overall study findings and caveats: Sequencing of the sorted subsets was shown by rarefaction to be incomplete despite large depth.

Sequenced by immunoSEQ multiplex PCR; TCRdb stores in-frame clones only, minus some. The profile shows about 2 million clones, 85% to 95% of them singletons. The sequence was obtained from a man between 18 and 29 years old in good health. Material for sequencing was naive CD4+ T cells sorted from blood. Subset of the sample: CD45RA+ positively selected. The genes are TRBV7-9 and TRBJ1-1, with TRBD1 matching 7 bases. For the CDR3, the DNA is TGTGCCAGCAGCTTTCCCTTACAGGGGCTAACTGAAGCTTTCTTT. Translated: CASSFPLQGLTEAFF. The full variable domain, completed using reference TRBV7-9 and TRBJ1-1, is DTGVSQNPRHKITKRGQNVTFRCDPISEHNRLYWYRQTLGQGPEFLTYFQNEAQLEKSRLLSDRFSAERPKGSFSTLEIQRTEQGDSAMYLCASSFPLQGLTEAFFGQGTRLTVV.